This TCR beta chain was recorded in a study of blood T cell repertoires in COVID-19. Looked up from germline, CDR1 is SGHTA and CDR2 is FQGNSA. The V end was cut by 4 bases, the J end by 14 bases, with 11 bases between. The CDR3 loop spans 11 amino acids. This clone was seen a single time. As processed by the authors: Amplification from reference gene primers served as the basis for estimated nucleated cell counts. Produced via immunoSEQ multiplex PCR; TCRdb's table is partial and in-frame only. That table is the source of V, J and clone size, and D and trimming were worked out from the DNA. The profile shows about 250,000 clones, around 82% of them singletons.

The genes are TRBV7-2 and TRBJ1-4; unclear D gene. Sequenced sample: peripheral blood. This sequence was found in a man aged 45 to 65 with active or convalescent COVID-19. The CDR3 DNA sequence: TGTGCCAGCAGCTCGGGGATAAGGCTGTTTTTT. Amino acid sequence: CASSSGIRLFF.